A single sample gave rise to the 21 T cell receptor beta chains below, sequenced in a study of regulatory T cells in long-lasting Graves disease. Through Arm-PCR of CDR3 regions and iRepertoire HTBI primers, TCR beta libraries were built. Using its own MiXCR run on the multiplex PCR reads, TCRdb lists one record per CDR3 protein. The sample lists more than 300,000 distinct CDR3 sequences, roughly a fifth occurring once. The time point is: persistent/refractory GD, antithyroid drugs over 5 years with positive TRAb. Following extraction of RNA from PBMCs, that RNA was used to make the TCR library. Specimen: peripheral blood mononuclear cells (PBMCs), collected when the disease was refractory, from a patient treated with antithyroid drugs. The receptor source for this set is a female donor with Graves disease.

A remark on this clonotype: An end of the junction does not agree with germline; a read error may underlie this. The gene calls are TRBV7-9 and TRBJ1-6; D is undetermined. This CDR3 spans 14 amino acids. Germline CDR1 reads SEHNR; CDR2 reads FQNEAQ (reference sequence). The CDR3 DNA is TGTGCCAGCAGCTTAGCGCAGAGGGATTCGCCCCTCCACTTT. Translated, it gives CASSLAQRDSPLHF. The full variable domain, its missing parts supplied by reference TRBV7-9 and TRBJ1-6, is DTGVSQNPRHKITKRGQNVTFRCDPISEHNRLYWYRQTLGQGPEFLTYFQNEAQLEKSRLLSDRFSAERPKGSFSTLEIQRTEQGDSAMYLCASSLAQRDSPLHFGNGTRLTVT.

This clonotype was counted only a few times. The gene calls are TRBV28 and TRBJ2-7, with D maybe TRBD2 (6 bases). The length of the CDR3 is 15 residues. Between the trimmed V and J ends, which lost 5 bases and 0 bases, there was a span of 14 bases. CDR1 is MDHEN, CDR2 SYDVKM, per germline. The CDR3 DNA reads TGTGCCAGCAGTCGACGGGGGTTAAGCTCCTACGAGCAGTACTTC. This translates into CASSRRGLSSYEQYF.

This rearrangement joins TRBV20-1 to TRBJ2-7; 10 nucleotides match TRBD2. The CDR3 is 14 amino acids. Germline-derived CDR1 and CDR2 are DFQATT and SNEGSKA (reference sequence). V was clipped by 8 bases and J by 0 bases; unmatched bases: 7. CDR3 sequence reads: CSSKLAGSSYEQYF. CDR3 in DNA: TGCAGTTCCAAACTAGCGGGAAGCTCCTACGAGCAGTACTTC.

This clonotype was recorded at least ten times. This sequence joins TRBV28 and TRBJ2-7; D remains unclear. With 5 bases removed from V and 0 bases from J, the gap between germline ends came to 8 bases. Germline CDR1 reads MDHEN; CDR2 reads SYDVKM. There are 13 residues in the CDR3. CDR3 in amino acids: CASSLVFSYEQYF. DNA for the CDR3: TGTGCCAGCAGTCTTGTCTTCTCCTACGAGCAGTACTTC.

V gene TRBV20-1 combines with J gene TRBJ2-1, with 10 bases matching TRBD2. Germline V gene data show CDR1 as DFQATT and CDR2 as SNEGSKA (reference sequence). The J segment lost 6 bases and the V segment lost 3 bases, leaving 8 bases of the junction unmatched. This CDR3 region has 15 residues. The CDR3 reads CSASYGSGRLNEQFF. CDR3 DNA sequence: TGCAGTGCTAGTTATGGTAGCGGGAGGCTCAATGAGCAGTTCTTC.

This clonotype was seen at least ten times. This chain uses TRBV11-2 with TRBJ2-2; 7 bases fit TRBD1. Per germline, CDR1 SGHAT and CDR2 FQNNGV. V lost 1 base and J lost 3; bases outside the gene matches: 2. The CDR3 covers 15 residues. DNA of the CDR3: TGTGCCAGCAGCTTAGGGGACAGAGACACCGGGGAGCTGTTTTTT. Its protein is CASSLGDRDTGELFF.

This clonotype was seen ten or more times. The chain uses TRBV6-1 and TRBJ1-5; maybe TRBD1 (6 bases). The CDR3 spans 12 residues. Germline V gene lookup returns CDR1 MNHNS and CDR2 SASEGT. The V end lost 7 bases, the J end lost 6 bases, and 10 bases lay between the germline ends. The CDR3 sequence is CASTKGGQPQHF. DNA for the CDR3: TGTGCCAGCACCAAAGGGGGTCAGCCCCAGCATTTT.

This clonotype occurred many times. The chain couples TRBV7-8 to TRBJ1-2, with a tentative D call TRBD1 (6 bases). Germline V CDR1 and CDR2: SGHVS, FQNEAQ. The CDR3 consists of 13 residues. Deletions cut 1 base from V and 5 bases from J, with 8 bases between. The CDR3 coding sequence is TGTGCCAGCAGCTTAGGAGGACAGTATGGCTACACCTTC. Translating it yields CASSLGGQYGYTF.

This clonotype occurred many times. The chain couples TRBV12-3 or TRBV12-4 to TRBJ1-1; 8 nucleotides line up with TRBD1. V dropped 6 bases and J dropped 2; count of bases not matched to a gene: 17. The CDR3 contains 18 residues. CDR3 sequence: CASSPLEDRATFNTEAFF. CDR3 coding DNA: TGTGCCAGCAGCCCCCTCGAGGACAGGGCGACGTTTAACACTGAAGCTTTCTTT.

In its sample, this clonotype was seen many times. The chain joins TRBV6-1 to TRBJ1-1; 7 bases align to TRBD1. The CDR3 length is 15 residues. With V trimmed by 7 bases and J by 0 bases, 8 bases remained unmatched. Germline loops: CDR1 MNHNS, CDR2 SASEGT. CDR3 DNA sequence: TGTGCCAGCAACTACCAGGGGGGCATGAACACTGAAGCTTTCTTT. It specifies CASNYQGGMNTEAFF.

The rearrangement links TRBV18 to TRBJ1-1; no firm D call. The V end was cut by 6 bases, the J end by 3 bases, with 23 bases between. This CDR3 spans 17 amino acids. Germline values: CDR1 KGHSH, CDR2 LQKENI. CDR3 nucleotides: TGTGCCAGCTCCCCTAAGCCACTCGCGGGAGAGGACACTGAAGCTTTCTTT. Protein: CASSPKPLAGEDTEAFF.

This clonotype turned up a few times. The V gene is TRBV3-1, the J gene TRBJ1-2; D ambiguous. The germline V gene encodes CDR1 LGHDT and CDR2 YNNKEL (reference sequence). Trimming shortened V by 3 bases and J by 8 bases, and 10 bases separated the two germline ends. The CDR3 extends over 12 amino acids. The CDR3 here is CASSQEGGGYTF. The CDR3 coding sequence is TGTGCCAGCAGCCAGGAGGGTGGAGGCTACACCTTC.

This clonotype was counted at least ten times. V is TRBV12-3 or TRBV12-4 and J is TRBJ1-6; D perhaps matches TRBD1 (5 bases). There are 14 residues in the CDR3. Deletions cut 9 bases from V and 7 bases from J, with 16 bases between. In nucleotides, the CDR3 is TGTGCCAGTTCTTCTGGACGGACAAATTCACCCCTCCACTTT. Its protein product is CASSSGRTNSPLHF.

This clonotype was observed many times. The chain uses TRBV11-2 and TRBJ1-2; D is unresolved. Germline V gene data show CDR1 as SGHAT and CDR2 as FQNNGV. V lost 5 bases, J lost 4 bases, and 17 bases lay in between. The CDR3 sequence is 15 residues long. The CDR3 coding sequence is TGTGCCAGCAGCCCCTCGAGGCGATGGGCCTATGGCTACACCTTC. It yields the protein CASSPSRRWAYGYTF.

The table lists this clonotype with many counts. V usage is TRBV19 and J usage is TRBJ1-2; 7 nucleotides align to TRBD1. The CDR3 runs 16 residues. Germline V CDR1 and CDR2: LNHDA, SQIVND (reference sequence). V lost 3 bases, J lost 3 bases, and 10 bases stayed unmatched. The chain's CDR3 is CASSMTGRQGYYGYTF. CDR3 DNA sequence: TGTGCCAGTAGTATGACAGGACGACAGGGTTACTATGGCTACACCTTC.

This clonotype came up many times. The chain employs TRBV6-1 and TRBJ2-5, with D perhaps TRBD1 (5 bases). CDR1 is MNHNS, CDR2 SASEGT, per germline. Trimming took 7 bases from V and 2 from J, leaving 17 bases between them. The CDR3 is made up of 15 amino acids. CDR3 in DNA: TGTGCCAGCACGGTGGGGCCAGTCCCTCAAGAGACCCAGTACTTC. This encodes CASTVGPVPQETQYF.

This clonotype was detected many times. V is TRBV20-1 and J is TRBJ1-6, with 9 bases lining up with TRBD1. V shed 6 bases and J 5 bases; nucleotides not matched to a gene: 8. The CDR3 loop spans 15 amino acids. Germline V gene sequence: CDR1 DFQATT, CDR2 SNEGSKA (reference sequence). The CDR3 loop reads CSAPRGQGNNSPLHF. Here the CDR3 DNA reads TGCAGTGCCCCTCGGGGACAGGGCAATAATTCACCCCTCCACTTT.

The rearrangement joins TRBV7-2 to TRBJ1-2; D is unresolved. This CDR3 is 16 amino acids long. Between the trimmed V and J ends, which lost 5 bases and 4 bases, there was a span of 20 bases. The germline gives CDR1 SGHTA, CDR2 FQGNSA. The CDR3 nucleotides read TGTGCCAGCAGCCGCGCATCGGGAGGGAGGAGCTATGGCTACACCTTC. It specifies CASSRASGGRSYGYTF.

This clonotype was counted ten times or more. V is TRBV7-2 and J is TRBJ2-7; 11 positions match TRBD2. The CDR3 runs 15 residues. CDR1 is SGHTA, CDR2 FQGNSA, per germline. J lost 4 bases, V lost 5 bases, and 7 bases had no gene match. The CDR3 loop reads CASSVLAGGGYEQYF. The CDR3 nucleotides are TGTGCCAGCAGCGTCCTAGCGGGAGGAGGATACGAGCAGTACTTC. Full variable domain (rest looked up from reference TRBV7-2 and TRBJ2-7): GAGVSQSPSNKVTEKGKDVELRCDPISGHTALYWYRQSLGQGLEFLIYFQGNSAPDKSGLPSDRFSAERTGGSVSTLTIQRTQQEDSAVYLCASSVLAGGGYEQYFGPGTRLTVT.

The chain joins TRBV6-2 or TRBV6-3 to TRBJ1-5, with D unclear. The germline V gene encodes CDR1 MNHEY and CDR2 SVGEGT. The CDR3 has 17 amino acids. V was shortened by 0 bases and J by 1 base, with 13 bases between the two germline ends. The CDR3 coding sequence is TGTGCCAGCAGTTACTCGATAAGCGGAAGGAGCAATCAGCCCCAGCATTTT. Amino acid sequence: CASSYSISGRSNQPQHF.

This clonotype came up many times. The chain uses TRBV24-1 and TRBJ2-5; TRBD2 matches 9 bases. Trimming removed 5 bases from V and 0 bases from J; junction bases left unmatched: 0. Germline V lookup: CDR1 KGHDR, CDR2 SFDVKD. This CDR3 comprises 14 residues. The CDR3 sequence: CATSGLADQETQYF. Here the CDR3 DNA reads TGTGCCACCAGTGGACTAGCGGACCAAGAGACCCAGTACTTC.